This T cell receptor (beta chain) came from a study of T cell changes during pregnancy in multiple sclerosis. Libraries were prepared by immunoSEQ multiplex PCR; TCRdb keeps only in-frame clonotypes and omits some of them. The top ten clones hold approximately 2% of a sample with 55,000 to 85,000 clones, 92% of them seen once. This clone was picked up a small number of times. This CDR3 has 14 residues. The V gene's germline CDR1 is ENHRY and CDR2 SYGVKD. Trimming removed 2 bases from V and 0 bases from J, with 7 bases in between. The sequence came from a female donor with multiple sclerosis, enrolled in a pregnancy study. This sequence joins TRBV10-3 and TRBJ1-1; the D is unclear. The sequences come from peripheral blood, collected in the second trimester of pregnancy. The chain's CDR3 is CAISEGLMNTEAFF. As DNA, the CDR3 is TGTGCCATCAGTGAGGGACTGATGAACACTGAAGCTTTCTTT.